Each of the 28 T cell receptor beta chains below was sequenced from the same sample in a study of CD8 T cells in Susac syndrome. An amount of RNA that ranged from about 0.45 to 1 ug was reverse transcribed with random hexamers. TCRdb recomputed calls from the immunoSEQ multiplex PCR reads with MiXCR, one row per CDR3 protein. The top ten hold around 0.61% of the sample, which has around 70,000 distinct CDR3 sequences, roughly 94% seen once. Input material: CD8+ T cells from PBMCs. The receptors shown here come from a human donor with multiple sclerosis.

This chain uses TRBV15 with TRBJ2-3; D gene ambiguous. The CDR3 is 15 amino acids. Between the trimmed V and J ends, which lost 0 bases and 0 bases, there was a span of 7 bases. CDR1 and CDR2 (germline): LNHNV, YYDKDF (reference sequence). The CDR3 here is CATSRDVGSTDTQYF. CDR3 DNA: TGTGCCACCAGCAGAGATGTAGGGAGCACAGATACGCAGTATTTT.

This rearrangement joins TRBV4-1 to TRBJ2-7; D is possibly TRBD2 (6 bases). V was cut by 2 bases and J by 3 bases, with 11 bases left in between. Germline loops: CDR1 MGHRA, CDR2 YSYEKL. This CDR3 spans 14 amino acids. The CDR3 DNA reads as TGCGCCAGCAGCCAAACGCGGGACTTCTACGAGCAGTACTTC. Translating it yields CASSQTRDFYEQYF.

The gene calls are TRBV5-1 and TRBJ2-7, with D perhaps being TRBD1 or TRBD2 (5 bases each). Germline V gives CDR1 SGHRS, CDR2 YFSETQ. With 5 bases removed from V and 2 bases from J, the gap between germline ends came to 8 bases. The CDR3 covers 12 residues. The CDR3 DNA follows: TGCGCCAGCAGGGGGGAGACCTACGAGCAGTACTTC. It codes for CASRGETYEQYF.

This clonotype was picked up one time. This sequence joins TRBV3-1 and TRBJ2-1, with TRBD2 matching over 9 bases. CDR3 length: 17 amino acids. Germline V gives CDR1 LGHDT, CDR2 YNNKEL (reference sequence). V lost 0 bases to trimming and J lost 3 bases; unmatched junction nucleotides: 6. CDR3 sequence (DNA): TGTGCCAGCAGCCAAGAGGGACTAGCAGATTTCTACAATGAGCAGTTCTTC. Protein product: CASSQEGLADFYNEQFF.

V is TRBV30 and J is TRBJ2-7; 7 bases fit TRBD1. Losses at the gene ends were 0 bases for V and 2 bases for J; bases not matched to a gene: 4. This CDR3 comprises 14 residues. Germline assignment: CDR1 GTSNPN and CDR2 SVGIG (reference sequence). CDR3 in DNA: TGTGCCTGGAGTGTTTCTCAGGGGGCCTACGAGCAGTACTTC. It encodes CAWSVSQGAYEQYF. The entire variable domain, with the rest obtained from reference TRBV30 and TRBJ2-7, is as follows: SQTIHQWPATLVQPVGSPLSLECTVEGTSNPNLYWYRQAAGRGLQLLFYSVGIGQISSEVPQNLSASRPQDRQFILSSKKLLLSDSGFYLCAWSVSQGAYEQYFGPGTRLTVT.

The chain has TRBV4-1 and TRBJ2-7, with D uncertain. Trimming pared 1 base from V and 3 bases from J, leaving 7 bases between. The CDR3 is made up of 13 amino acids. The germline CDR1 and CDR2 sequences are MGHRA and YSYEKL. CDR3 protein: CASSQGPVYEQYF. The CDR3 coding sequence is TGCGCCAGCAGCCAAGGGCCCGTCTACGAGCAGTACTTC.

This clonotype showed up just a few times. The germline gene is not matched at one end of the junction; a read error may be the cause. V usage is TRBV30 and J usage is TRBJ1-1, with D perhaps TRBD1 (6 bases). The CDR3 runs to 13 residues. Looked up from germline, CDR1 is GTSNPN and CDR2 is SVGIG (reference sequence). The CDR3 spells CAWSVGGDTEAFF. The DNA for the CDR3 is TGTGCCTGGAGTGTAGGTGGGGACACCGAAGCTTTCTTT.

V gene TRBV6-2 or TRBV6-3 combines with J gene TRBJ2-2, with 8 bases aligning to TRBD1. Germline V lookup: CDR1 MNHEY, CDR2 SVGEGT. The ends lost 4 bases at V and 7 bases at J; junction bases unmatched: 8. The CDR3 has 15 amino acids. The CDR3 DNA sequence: TGTGCCAGCAGTTGCGAGGACAGGGCCGGCGGGGAGCTGTTTTTT. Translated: CASSCEDRAGGELFF.

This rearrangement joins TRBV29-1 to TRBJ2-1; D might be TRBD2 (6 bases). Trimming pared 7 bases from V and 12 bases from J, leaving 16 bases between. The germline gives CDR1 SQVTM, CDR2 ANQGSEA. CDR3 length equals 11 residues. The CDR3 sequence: CSATGLATQFF. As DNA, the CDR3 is TGCAGCGCCACAGGCCTAGCGACGCAGTTCTTC.

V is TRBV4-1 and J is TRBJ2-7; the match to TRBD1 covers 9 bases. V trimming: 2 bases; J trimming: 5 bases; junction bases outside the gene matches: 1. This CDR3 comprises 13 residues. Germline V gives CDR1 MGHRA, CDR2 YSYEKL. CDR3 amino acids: CASSQWTGDEQYF. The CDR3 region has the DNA TGCGCCAGCAGCCAATGGACAGGGGACGAGCAGTACTTC.

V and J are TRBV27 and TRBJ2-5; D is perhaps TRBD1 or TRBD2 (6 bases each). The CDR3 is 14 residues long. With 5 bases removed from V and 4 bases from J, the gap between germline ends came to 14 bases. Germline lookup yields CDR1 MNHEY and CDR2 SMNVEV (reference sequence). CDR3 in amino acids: CASSPTRGGETQYF. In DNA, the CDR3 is TGTGCCAGCAGTCCCACCAGGGGAGGAGAGACCCAGTACTTC.

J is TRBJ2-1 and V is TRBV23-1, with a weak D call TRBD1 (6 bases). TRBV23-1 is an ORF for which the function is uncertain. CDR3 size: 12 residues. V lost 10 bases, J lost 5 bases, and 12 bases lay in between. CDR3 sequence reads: CAKVTGNNEQFF. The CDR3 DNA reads TGCGCCAAAGTTACAGGGAACAATGAGCAGTTCTTC.

The CDR3: CASRRLNPYGYTF. The CDR3 DNA reads as TGTGCCAGCCGAAGATTGAACCCCTATGGCTACACCTTC. V and J are TRBV21-1 and TRBJ1-2. TRBV21-1 constitutes a pseudogene. This CDR3 spans 13 amino acids.

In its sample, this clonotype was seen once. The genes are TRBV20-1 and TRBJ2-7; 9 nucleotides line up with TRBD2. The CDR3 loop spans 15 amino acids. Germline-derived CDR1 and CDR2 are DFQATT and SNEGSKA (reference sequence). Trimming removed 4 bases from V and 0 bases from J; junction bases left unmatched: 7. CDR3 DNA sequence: TGCAGTGCTACAGCGGGGGGCCTGAGCTCCTACGAGCAGTACTTC. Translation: CSATAGGLSSYEQYF.

The CDR3 bases are TGTGCCAGCAGCCAGCCAGGATCTGGCTACACCTTC. Its protein product is CASSQPGSGYTF. The V gene is TRBV14, the J gene TRBJ1-2; D remains ambiguous. Trimming shortened V by 3 bases and J by 7 bases, and 9 bases separated the two germline ends. CDR1 is SGHDN, CDR2 FVKESK, per germline. The CDR3 loop spans 12 amino acids.

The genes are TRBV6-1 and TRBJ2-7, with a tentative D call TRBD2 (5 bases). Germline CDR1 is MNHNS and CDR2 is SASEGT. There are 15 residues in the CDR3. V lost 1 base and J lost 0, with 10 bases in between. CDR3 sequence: CASSEEIGSSYEQYF. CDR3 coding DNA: TGTGCCAGCAGTGAAGAAATAGGGAGCTCCTACGAGCAGTACTTC.

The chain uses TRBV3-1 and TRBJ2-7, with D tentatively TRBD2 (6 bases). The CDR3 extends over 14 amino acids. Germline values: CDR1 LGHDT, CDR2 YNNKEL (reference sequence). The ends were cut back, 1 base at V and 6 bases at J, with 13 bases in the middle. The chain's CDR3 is CASSQGSGVGEQYF. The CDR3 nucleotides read TGTGCCAGCAGCCAAGGCTCGGGGGTAGGCGAGCAGTACTTC.

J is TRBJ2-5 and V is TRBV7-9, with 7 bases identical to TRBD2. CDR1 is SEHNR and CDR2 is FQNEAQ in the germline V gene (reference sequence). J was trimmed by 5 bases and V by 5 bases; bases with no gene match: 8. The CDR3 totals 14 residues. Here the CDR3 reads CASSPLASQETQYF. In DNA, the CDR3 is TGTGCCAGCAGCCCACTAGCGTCCCAGGAGACCCAGTACTTC. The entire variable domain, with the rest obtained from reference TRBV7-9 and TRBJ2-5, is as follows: DTGVSQNPRHKITKRGQNVTFRCDPISEHNRLYWYRQTLGQGPEFLTYFQNEAQLEKSRLLSDRFSAERPKGSFSTLEIQRTEQGDSAMYLCASSPLASQETQYFGPGTRLLVL.

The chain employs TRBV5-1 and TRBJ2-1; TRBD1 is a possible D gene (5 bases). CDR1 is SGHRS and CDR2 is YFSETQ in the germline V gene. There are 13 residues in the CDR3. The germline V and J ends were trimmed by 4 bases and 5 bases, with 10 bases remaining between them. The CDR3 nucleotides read TGCGCCAGCAGCCAGGGCCTAAACAATGAGCAGTTCTTC. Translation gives CASSQGLNNEQFF. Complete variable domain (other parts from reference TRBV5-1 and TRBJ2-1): KAGVTQTPRYLIKTRGQQVTLSCSPISGHRSVSWYQQTPGQGLQFLFEYFSETQRNKGNFPGRFSGRQFSNSRSEMNVSTLELGDSALYLCASSQGLNNEQFFGPGTRLTVL.

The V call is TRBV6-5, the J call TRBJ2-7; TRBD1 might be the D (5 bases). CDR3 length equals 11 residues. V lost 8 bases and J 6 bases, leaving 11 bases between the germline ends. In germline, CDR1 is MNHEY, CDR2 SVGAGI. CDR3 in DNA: TGTGCCAGCGGTCCAGGGCGCGAGCAGTACTTC. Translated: CASGPGREQYF.

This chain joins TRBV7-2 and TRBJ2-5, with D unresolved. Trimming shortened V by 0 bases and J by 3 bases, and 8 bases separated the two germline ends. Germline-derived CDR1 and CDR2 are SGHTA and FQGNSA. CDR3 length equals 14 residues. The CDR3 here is CASSLALGKETQYF. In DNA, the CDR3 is TGTGCCAGCAGCTTAGCGCTCGGCAAAGAGACCCAGTACTTC.

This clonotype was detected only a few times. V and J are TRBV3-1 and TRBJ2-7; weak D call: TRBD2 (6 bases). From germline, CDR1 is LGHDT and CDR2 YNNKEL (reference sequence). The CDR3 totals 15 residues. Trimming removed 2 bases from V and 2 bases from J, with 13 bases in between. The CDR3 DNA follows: TGTGCCAGCAGCCAATATCGGGACTCCGCCTACGAGCAGTACTTC. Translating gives CASSQYRDSAYEQYF.

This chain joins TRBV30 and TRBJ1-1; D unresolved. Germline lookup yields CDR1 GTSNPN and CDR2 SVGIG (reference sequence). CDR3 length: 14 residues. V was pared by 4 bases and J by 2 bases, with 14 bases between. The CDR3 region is CAWTPPGSNTEAFF. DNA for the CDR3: TGTGCCTGGACGCCCCCCGGGAGCAACACTGAAGCTTTCTTT.

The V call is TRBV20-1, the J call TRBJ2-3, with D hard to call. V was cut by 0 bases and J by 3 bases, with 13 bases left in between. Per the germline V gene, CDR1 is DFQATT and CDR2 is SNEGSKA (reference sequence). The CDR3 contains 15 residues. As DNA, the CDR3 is TGCAGTGCTAGAGATTTTTCCGCCGCAACAGATACGCAGTATTTT. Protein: CSARDFSAATDTQYF.

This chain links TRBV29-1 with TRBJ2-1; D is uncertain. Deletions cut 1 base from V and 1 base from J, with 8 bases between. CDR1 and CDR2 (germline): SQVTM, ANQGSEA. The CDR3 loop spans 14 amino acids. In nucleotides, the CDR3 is TGCAGCGTTGAAGGCCACGGGTCCTACAATGAGCAGTTCTTC. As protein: CSVEGHGSYNEQFF.

CDR3 nucleotides: TGTGCCAGCAGTGATAAGGTAGCTCCCCGGACCGGGGAGCTGTTTTTT. It is translated as CASSDKVAPRTGELFF. This sequence joins TRBV2 and TRBJ2-2; D remains unclear. The V gene's germline CDR1 is SNHLY and CDR2 FYNNEI. The CDR3 is 16 residues long. V dropped 3 bases and J dropped 5 bases, with 16 bases sitting between them.

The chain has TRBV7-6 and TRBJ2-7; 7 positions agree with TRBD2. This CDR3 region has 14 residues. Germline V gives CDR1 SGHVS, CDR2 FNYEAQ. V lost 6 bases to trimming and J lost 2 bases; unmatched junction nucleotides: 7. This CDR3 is CASSPSGLTYEQYF. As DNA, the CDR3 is TGTGCCAGCAGTCCCTCGGGACTAACCTACGAGCAGTACTTC.

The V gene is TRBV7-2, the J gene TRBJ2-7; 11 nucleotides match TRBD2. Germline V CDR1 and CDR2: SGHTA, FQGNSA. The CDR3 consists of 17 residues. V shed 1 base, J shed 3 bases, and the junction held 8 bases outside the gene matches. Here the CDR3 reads CASSLGAGLAGGYEQYF. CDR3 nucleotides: TGTGCCAGCAGCTTAGGGGCGGGCCTAGCGGGAGGCTACGAGCAGTACTTC.